A single TCR beta chain is shown here with its context. Repertoires were generated with immunoSEQ multiplex PCR, while TCRdb's copy carries only in-frame clones and drops some. The sample yields more than 55,000 clones, around 73% seen once. With 3 bases removed from V and 5 bases from J, the gap between germline ends came to 11 bases. Germline V CDR1 and CDR2: ENHRY, SYGVKD. CDR3 length equals 14 residues. The sample comes from a study of blood T cell repertoires in COVID-19. For the study at large: PBMCs, B-cell-depleted T cells, or T cells provided the cDNA or gDNA that made up the material.

The genes are TRBV10-3 and TRBJ2-1, with D tentatively TRBD1 (5 bases). Material for sequencing was peripheral blood. This receptor was identified in a man aged 80 or over with active or convalescent COVID-19. For the CDR3, the DNA is TGTGCCATCAGTGAAACAGGCGTAAACAATGAGCAGTTCTTC. The encoded protein is CAISETGVNNEQFF.